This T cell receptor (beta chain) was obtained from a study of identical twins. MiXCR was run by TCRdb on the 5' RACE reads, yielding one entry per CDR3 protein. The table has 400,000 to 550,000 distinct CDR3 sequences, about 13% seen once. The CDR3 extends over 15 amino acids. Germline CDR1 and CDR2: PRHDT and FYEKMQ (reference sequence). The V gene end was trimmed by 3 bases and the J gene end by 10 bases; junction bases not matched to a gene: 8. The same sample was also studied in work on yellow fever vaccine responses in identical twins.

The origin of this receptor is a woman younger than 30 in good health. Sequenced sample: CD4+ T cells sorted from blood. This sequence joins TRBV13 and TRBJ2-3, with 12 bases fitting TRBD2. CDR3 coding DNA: TGTGCCAGCAGCTTCGACGTTGGACTAGCGGGACCGCAGTATTTT. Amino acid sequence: CASSFDVGLAGPQYF. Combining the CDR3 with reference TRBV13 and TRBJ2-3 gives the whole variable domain AAGVIQSPRHLIKEKRETATLKCYPIPRHDTVYWYQQGPGQDPQFLISFYEKMQSDKGSIPDRFSAQQFSDYHSELNMSSLELGDSALYFCASSFDVGLAGPQYFGPGTRLTVL.